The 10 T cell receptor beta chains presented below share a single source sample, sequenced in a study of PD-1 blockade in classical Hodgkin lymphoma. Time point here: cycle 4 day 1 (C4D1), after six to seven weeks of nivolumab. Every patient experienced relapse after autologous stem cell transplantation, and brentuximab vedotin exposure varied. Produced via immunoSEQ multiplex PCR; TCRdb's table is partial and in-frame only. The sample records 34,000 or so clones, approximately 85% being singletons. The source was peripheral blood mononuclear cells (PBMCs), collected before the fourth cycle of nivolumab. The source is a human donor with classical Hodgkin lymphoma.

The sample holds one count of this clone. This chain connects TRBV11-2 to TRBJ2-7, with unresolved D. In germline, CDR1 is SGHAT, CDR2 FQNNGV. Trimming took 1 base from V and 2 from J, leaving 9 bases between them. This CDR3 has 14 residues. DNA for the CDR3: TGTGCCAGCAGCTTAGGGGTATCCACCTACGAGCAGTACTTC. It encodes CASSLGVSTYEQYF.

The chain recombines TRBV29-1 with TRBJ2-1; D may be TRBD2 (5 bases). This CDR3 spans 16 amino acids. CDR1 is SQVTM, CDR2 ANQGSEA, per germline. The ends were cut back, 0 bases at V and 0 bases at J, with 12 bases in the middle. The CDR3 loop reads CSVEDSGFSSYNEQFF. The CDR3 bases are TGCAGCGTTGAAGATTCGGGATTTAGCTCCTACAATGAGCAGTTCTTC.

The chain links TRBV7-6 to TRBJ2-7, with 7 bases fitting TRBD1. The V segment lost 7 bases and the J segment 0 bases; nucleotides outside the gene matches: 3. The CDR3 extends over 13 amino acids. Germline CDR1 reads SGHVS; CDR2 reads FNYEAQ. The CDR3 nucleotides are TGTGCCAGCATGCCAGGGGGCTCCTACGAGCAGTACTTC. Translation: CASMPGGSYEQYF.

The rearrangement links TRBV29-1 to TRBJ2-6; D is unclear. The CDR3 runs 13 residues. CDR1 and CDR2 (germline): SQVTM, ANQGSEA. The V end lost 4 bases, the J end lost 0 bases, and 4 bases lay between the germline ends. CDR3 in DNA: TGCAGCGTTGCATCCTCTGGGGCCAACGTCCTGACTTTC. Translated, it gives CSVASSGANVLTF.

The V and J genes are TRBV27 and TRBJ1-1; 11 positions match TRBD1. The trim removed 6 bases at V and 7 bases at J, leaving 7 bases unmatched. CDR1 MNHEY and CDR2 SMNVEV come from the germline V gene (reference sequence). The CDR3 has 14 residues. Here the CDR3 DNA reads TGTGCCAGCAGGGCCCGGGACAGGGGGATTGAAGCTTTCTTT. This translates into CASRARDRGIEAFF.

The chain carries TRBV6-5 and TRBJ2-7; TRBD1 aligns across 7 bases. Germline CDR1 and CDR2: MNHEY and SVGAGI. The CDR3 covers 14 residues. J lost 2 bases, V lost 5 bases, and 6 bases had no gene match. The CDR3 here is CASSLDRSAYEQYF. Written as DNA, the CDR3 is TGTGCCAGCAGTCTGGACAGGTCGGCCTACGAGCAGTACTTC.

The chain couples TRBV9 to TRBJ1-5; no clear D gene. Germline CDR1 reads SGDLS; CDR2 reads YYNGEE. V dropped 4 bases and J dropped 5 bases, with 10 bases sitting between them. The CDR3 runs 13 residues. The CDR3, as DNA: TGTGCCAGCAGCCAAGAGGAATATCAGCCCCAGCATTTT. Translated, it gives CASSQEEYQPQHF.

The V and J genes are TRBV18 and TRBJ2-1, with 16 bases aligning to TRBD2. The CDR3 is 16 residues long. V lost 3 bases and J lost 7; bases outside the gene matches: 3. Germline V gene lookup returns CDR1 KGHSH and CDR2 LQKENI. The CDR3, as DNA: TGTGCCAGCTCACCGGGACTAGCGGGAGGGCAAAATGAGCAGTTCTTC. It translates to CASSPGLAGGQNEQFF.

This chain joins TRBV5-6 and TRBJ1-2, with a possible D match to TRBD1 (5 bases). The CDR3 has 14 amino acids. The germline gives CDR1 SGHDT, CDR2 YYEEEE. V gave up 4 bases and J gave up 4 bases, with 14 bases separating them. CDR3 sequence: CASSGKRQTYGYTF. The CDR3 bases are TGTGCCAGCAGCGGGAAAAGACAGACCTATGGCTACACCTTC.

CDR3 nucleotide sequence: TGTGCCAGCAGATTCCAGACAGTCTCCTACGAGCAGTACTTC. It specifies CASRFQTVSYEQYF. The rearrangement links TRBV7-2 to TRBJ2-7; possibly TRBD1 for D (5 bases). Germline V gene sequence: CDR1 SGHTA, CDR2 FQGNSA. V shed 6 bases and J shed 0 bases, with 12 bases lying between them. This CDR3 region has 14 residues.